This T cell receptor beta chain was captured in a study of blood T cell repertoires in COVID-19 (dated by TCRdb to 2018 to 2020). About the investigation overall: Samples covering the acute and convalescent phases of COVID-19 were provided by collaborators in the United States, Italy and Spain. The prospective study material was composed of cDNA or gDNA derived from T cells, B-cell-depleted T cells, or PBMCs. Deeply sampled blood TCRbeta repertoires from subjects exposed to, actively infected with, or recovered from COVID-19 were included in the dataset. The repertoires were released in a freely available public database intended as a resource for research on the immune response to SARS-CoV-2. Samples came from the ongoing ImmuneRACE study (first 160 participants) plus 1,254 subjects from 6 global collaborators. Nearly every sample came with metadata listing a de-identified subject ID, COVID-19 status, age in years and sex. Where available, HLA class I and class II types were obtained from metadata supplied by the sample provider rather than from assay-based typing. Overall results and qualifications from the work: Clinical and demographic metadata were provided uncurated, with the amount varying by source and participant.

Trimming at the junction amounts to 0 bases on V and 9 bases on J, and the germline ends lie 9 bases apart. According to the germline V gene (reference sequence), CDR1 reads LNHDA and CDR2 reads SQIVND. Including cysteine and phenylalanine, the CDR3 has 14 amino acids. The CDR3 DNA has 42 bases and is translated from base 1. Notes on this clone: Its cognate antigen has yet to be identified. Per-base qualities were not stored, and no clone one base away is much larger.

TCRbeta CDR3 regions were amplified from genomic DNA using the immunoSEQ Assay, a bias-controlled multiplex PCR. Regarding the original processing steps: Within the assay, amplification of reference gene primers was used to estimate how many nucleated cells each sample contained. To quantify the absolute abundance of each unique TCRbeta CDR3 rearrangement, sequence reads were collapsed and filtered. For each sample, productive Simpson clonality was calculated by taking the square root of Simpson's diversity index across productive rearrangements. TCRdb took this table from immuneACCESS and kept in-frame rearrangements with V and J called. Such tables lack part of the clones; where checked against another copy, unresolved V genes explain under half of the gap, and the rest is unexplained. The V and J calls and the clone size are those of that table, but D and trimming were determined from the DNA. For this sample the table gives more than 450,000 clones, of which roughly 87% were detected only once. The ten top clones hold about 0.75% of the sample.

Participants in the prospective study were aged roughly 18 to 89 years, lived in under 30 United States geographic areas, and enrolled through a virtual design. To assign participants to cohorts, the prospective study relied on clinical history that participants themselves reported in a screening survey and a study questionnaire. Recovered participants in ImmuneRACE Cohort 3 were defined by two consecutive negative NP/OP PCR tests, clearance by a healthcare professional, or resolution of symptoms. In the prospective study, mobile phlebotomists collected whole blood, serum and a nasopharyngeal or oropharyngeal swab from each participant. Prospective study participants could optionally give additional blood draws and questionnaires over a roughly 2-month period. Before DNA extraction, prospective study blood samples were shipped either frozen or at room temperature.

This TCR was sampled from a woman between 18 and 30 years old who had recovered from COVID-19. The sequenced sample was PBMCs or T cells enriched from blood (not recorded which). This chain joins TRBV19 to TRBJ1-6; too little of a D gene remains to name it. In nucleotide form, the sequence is TGTGCCAGTAGTATAGATCGGAGAGGTTCACCCCTCCACTTT. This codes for CASSIDRRGSPLHF.